What follows are 13 T cell receptor beta chains derived from one specimen sequenced in a study of tumor and adjacent non-tumor tissue in lung cancer. This sample's RNA came from whole unsorted tissue. The library came from three nested PCR rounds adapted from ARM-PCR protocols. TCRdb called the multiplex PCR reads again in MiXCR, with one record for every CDR3 protein. This table holds 77,000 or so distinct CDR3 sequences, over 70% found once. The specimen was lung tumor tissue. These receptors all come from a woman in her forties or fifties with non-small cell lung cancer.

This chain connects TRBV10-3 to TRBJ2-7; the D call may be TRBD1 or TRBD2 (5 bases each). The CDR3 totals 13 residues. Trimming stripped 8 bases from V and 8 bases from J, with 19 bases between. Germline V lookup: CDR1 ENHRY, CDR2 SYGVKD. CDR3 region: CAIEGQESYKQYF. The CDR3 DNA reads TGTGCCATCGAGGGGCAGGAATCTTACAAGCAGTACTTC.

This clonotype was detected once. At one boundary the junction diverges from the germline segment, which might be a read error. The chain has TRBV4-2 and TRBJ2-2, with TRBD1 as a possible D gene (5 bases). The CDR3 runs to 15 residues. The germline V gene encodes CDR1 LGHNA and CDR2 YNFKEQ. In DNA, the CDR3 is TGCGCCAGCAACACGGACAACGCGAACACCGGGGAGCTGTTTTTT. Protein product: CASNTDNANTGELFF.

The CDR3 sequence is CAISEPCIGRFTYEQYF. The DNA for the CDR3 is TGTGCCATCAGTGAGCCCTGTATCGGGAGGTTCACCTACGAGCAGTACTTC. The gene calls are TRBV10-3 and TRBJ2-7; 7 positions match TRBD2. V lost 2 bases, J lost 2 bases, and 12 bases stayed unmatched. CDR1 and CDR2 from the germline V gene are ENHRY and SYGVKD. The CDR3 spans 17 residues.

Note on this clonotype: The junction does not match germline at one end; this may be a read error. The chain uses TRBV10-3 and TRBJ1-5; TRBD1 might be the D (6 bases). CDR3 length: 14 amino acids. Looked up from germline, CDR1 is ENHRY and CDR2 is SYGVKD. The CDR3 DNA follows: TGTGCTATCAGCACCGGGACATGGGATCAGCCCCAGCATTTT. Translating it yields CAISTGTWDQPQHF.

J is TRBJ2-7 and V is TRBV28, with 9 bases fitting TRBD2. Germline V gene sequence: CDR1 MDHEN, CDR2 SYDVKM. The CDR3 has 14 residues. V dropped 6 bases and J dropped 6; count of bases not matched to a gene: 9. The chain's CDR3 is CASRGTSWRCEQYF. The DNA for the CDR3 is TGTGCCAGCAGGGGGACTAGCTGGAGGTGCGAGCAGTACTTC.

On this clonotype itself: A junction end diverges from the germline sequence, so it may reflect a read error. V and J are TRBV24-1 and TRBJ2-5, with 8 bases that match TRBD1. Germline values: CDR1 KGHDR, CDR2 SFDVKD. This CDR3 is 16 amino acids long. The CDR3 protein is CATSGSGTGPQDTQYF. CDR3 in DNA: TGTGCCACCAGTGGTTCCGGGACAGGACCCCAAGATACCCAGTACTTC.

Notes on this clonotype: Because it lacks the conserved phenylalanine or tryptophan at the end, this CDR3 is likely a read error. The chain carries TRBV20-1 and TRBJ2-7; TRBD2 matches 9 bases. J lost 2 bases, V lost 6 bases, and 8 bases had no gene match. This CDR3 comprises 14 residues. The germline gives CDR1 DFQATT, CDR2 SNEGSKA (reference sequence). DNA for the CDR3: TGCAGTGCCGTAGTAGCGGGAGAACCCTACGAGCAGTACATC. Protein: CSAVVAGEPYEQYI.

This clonotype was recorded many times. The rearrangement uses TRBV10-1 and TRBJ2-2; weak D call: TRBD1 (6 bases). The length of the CDR3 is 13 residues. Trimming cost V 6 bases and J 8 bases, with 13 bases left between them. Germline V gives CDR1 WNHNN, CDR2 SYGVQD (reference sequence). Written as DNA, the CDR3 is TGCGCCAGCAGCACAGGGACCTTTGGGGAGCTGTTTTTT. Its protein is CASSTGTFGELFF.

About this clonotype itself: The junction departs from the called germline gene at one end, perhaps through a read error. CDR3 loop: CASSPLGEGGGTGELFF. DNA for the CDR3: TGCGCCAGCAGCCCCTTGGGAGAGGGTGGTGGCACCGGGGAGCTCTTTTTT. This chain joins TRBV4-1 and TRBJ2-2; TRBD2 might be the D (5 bases). This CDR3 is built from 17 residues. Per the germline V gene, CDR1 is MGHRA and CDR2 is YSYEKL.

This clonotype was seen a single time. One end of the junction is discordant with germline, which a read error may explain. This chain links TRBV6-1 with TRBJ2-3; 8 positions match TRBD2. Germline assignment: CDR1 MNHNS and CDR2 SASEGT. This CDR3 is built from 16 residues. CDR3 DNA sequence: TGTGCCAGTAGTGAGAGTCTAGCGGGTAGCACAAATACGCAGTATTTT. Translating gives CASSESLAGSTNTQYF.

As for this clonotype: Mismatch with germline at one junction end may stem from a read error. V and J are TRBV6-5 and TRBJ2-2; 12 positions match TRBD2. The CDR3 is 16 residues long. CDR1 is MNHEY, CDR2 SVGAGI, per germline. The CDR3 is CASSLRLAGEFWELFF. The CDR3, as DNA: TGTGCTAGCAGCCTTCGACTAGCGGGAGAGTTCTGGGAGCTGTTTTTT.

Note on this clonotype: The missing conserved phenylalanine or tryptophan at the end of this CDR3 makes a read error likely. The chain couples TRBV6-1 to TRBJ2-7; D not certain. Germline CDR1 and CDR2: MNHNS and SASEGT. The CDR3 is made up of 13 amino acids. CDR3 amino acids: CTSSEEVRVEQYS. The CDR3 coding sequence is TGTACCAGCAGTGAAGAAGTAAGGGTGGAGCAGTACTCC.

For this clonotype: The CDR3 ends on some other residue instead of the conserved phenylalanine or tryptophan, so this is likely a read error. Because the CDR3's place on the DNA is in doubt, the DNA is left out and the CDR3 is given as listed by TCRdb. The chain uses TRBV11-2 and TRBJ2-2. The CDR3 is 14 residues long, ends included. Germline loops: CDR1 SGHAT, CDR2 FQNNGV. This CDR3 reads CASGYIRDTGEMFS.